This T cell receptor (beta chain) was recovered during a study of blood T cell repertoires in COVID-19. Study context: Sites across the United States, Italy and Spain contributed samples from acute and convalescent COVID-19. Sources were T cells, B-cell-depleted T cells, or PBMCs; the material itself was cDNA or gDNA.

This CDR3 spans 16 amino acids. The V gene end was trimmed by 3 bases and the J gene end by 0 bases; junction bases not matched to a gene: 3. CDR1 and CDR2 (germline): SEHNR, FQNEAQ (reference sequence). Profiling relied on immunoSEQ multiplex PCR, and the TCRdb table lists in-frame clones only, not all of them. In the table there are fewer than 300,000 clones, 65% to 90% of which are singletons. A few counts support this clone. V and J are TRBV7-9 and TRBJ1-3; 9 positions agree with TRBD1. The clonotype originates from a woman aged 55-69 years with active or convalescent COVID-19. Sequencing was carried out using peripheral blood. CDR3 loop: CASSFLGQGSGNTIYF. CDR3 DNA sequence: TGTGCCAGCAGCTTCCTGGGACAGGGCTCTGGAAACACCATATATTTT.